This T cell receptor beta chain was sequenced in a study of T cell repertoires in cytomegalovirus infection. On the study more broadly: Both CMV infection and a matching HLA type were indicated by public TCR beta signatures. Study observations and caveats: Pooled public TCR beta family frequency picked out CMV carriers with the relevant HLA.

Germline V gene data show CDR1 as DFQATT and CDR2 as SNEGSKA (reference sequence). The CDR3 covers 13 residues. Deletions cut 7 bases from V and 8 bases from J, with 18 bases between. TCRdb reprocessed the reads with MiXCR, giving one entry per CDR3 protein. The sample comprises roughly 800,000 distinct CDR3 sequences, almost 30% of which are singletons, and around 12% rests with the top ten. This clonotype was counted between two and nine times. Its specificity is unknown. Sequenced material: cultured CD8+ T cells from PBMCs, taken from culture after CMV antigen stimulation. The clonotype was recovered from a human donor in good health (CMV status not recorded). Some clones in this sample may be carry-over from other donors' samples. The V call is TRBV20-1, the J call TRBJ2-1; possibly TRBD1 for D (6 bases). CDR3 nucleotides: TGCAGTGTCACAGGGATCCAAAGGGATGAGCAGTTCTTC. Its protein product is CSVTGIQRDEQFF.